This passage covers 4 T cell receptor beta chains from one sample sequenced in a study of shared clonotypes between healthy human individuals. Assay: immunoSEQ multiplex PCR; the TCRdb copy retains only in-frame clones and omits some. The table lists some 500,000 clones, 95% to 97% of them singletons. The specimen sequenced was naive CD4+ T cells sorted from blood. Noted subset: CD45RA+ positively selected. Receptors originate from a woman aged 30 to 39 in good health.

The rearrangement joins TRBV18 to TRBJ2-7; D not resolved. CDR3 length: 13 amino acids. The V gene lost 8 bases and the J gene lost 5 bases, with 16 bases spanning the gap. The V gene's germline CDR1 is KGHSH and CDR2 LQKENI. CDR3 region: CASRRALIDEQYF. CDR3 coding DNA: TGTGCCAGCCGTAGGGCCCTGATCGACGAGCAGTACTTC. Full variable domain (remainder filled in from reference TRBV18 and TRBJ2-7): NAGVMQNPRHLVRRRGQEARLRCSPMKGHSHVYWYRQLPEEGLKFMVYLQKENIIDESGMPKERFSAEFPKEGPSILRIQQVVRGDSAAYFCASRRALIDEQYFGPGTRLTVT.

This sequence joins TRBV11-2 and TRBJ2-4; D is unclear. The ends were cut back, 1 base at V and 1 base at J, with 17 bases in the middle. The CDR3 contains 18 residues. CDR1 is SGHAT, CDR2 FQNNGV, per germline. Here the CDR3 reads CASSLVGRVGMAKNIQYF. The CDR3 bases are TGTGCCAGCAGCTTAGTGGGTCGAGTGGGGATGGCCAAAAACATTCAGTACTTC.

The chain uses TRBV28 and TRBJ1-3, with TRBD1 matching over 7 bases. The V gene's germline CDR1 is MDHEN and CDR2 SYDVKM. CDR3 length: 16 amino acids. V trimming: 5 bases; J trimming: 0 bases; junction bases outside the gene matches: 7. CDR3 sequence (DNA): TGTGCCAGCAGTCCAGCAGGGGACAGCTCTGGAAACACCATATATTTT. This translates into CASSPAGDSSGNTIYF.

V and J are TRBV5-4 and TRBJ2-7, with D perhaps TRBD1 (6 bases). V was trimmed by 2 bases and J by 7 bases, leaving 19 bases between them. CDR3 size: 15 residues. Germline CDR1 reads SGHNT; CDR2 reads YYREEE (reference sequence). The DNA of the CDR3 is TGTGCCAGCAGCTTATACACAGGGTCTGCTAGGGAGCAGTACTTC. Amino acids: CASSLYTGSAREQYF.